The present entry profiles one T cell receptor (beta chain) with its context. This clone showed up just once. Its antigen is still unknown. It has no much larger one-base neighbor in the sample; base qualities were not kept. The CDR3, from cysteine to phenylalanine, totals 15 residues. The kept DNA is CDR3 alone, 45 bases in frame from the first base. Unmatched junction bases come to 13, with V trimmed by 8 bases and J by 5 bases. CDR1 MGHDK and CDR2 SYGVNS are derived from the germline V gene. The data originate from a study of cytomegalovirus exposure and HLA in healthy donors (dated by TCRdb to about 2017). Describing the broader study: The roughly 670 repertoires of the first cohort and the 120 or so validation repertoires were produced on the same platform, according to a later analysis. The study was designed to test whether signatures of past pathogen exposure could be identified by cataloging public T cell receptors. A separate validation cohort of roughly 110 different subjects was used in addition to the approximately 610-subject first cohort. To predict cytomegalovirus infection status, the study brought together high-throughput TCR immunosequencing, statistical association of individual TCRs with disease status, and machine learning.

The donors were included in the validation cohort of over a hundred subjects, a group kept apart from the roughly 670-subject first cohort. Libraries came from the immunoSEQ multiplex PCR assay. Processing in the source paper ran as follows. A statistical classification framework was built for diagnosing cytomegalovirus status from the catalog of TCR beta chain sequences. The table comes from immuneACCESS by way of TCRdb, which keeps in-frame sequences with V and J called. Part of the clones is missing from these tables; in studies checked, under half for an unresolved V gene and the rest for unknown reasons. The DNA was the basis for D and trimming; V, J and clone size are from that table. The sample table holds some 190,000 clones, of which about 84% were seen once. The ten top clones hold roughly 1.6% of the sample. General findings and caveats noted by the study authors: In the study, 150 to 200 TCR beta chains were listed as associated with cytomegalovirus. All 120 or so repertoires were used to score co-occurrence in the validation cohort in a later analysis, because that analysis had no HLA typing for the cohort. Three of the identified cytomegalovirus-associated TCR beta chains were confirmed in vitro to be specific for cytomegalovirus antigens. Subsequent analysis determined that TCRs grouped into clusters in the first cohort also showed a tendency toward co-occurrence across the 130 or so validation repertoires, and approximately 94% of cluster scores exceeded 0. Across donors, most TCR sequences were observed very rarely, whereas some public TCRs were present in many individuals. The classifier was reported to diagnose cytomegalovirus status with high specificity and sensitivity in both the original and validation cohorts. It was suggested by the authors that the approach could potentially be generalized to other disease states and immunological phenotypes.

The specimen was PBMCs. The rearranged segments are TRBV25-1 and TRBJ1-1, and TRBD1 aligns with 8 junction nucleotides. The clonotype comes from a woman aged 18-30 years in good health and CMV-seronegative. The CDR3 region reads CASHPDRAKGTEAFF. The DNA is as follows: TGTGCCAGCCATCCGGACAGGGCAAAAGGGACTGAAGCTTTCTTT.